Following are 5 T cell receptor beta chains from one sample sequenced in a study of T cells in women clearing cervical HPV infection. Here immunoSEQ multiplex PCR was the method, and the copy in TCRdb shows in-frame clones only, minus some. The sample table includes roughly 20,000 clones. Sequencing used blood buffy coat. The source of these receptors is a woman aged 18 to 75 with a cervical HPV16 infection that either progressed to CIN3+ or cleared (not recorded which).

Points on this clone: With the read ending 3 residues before the CDR3 end, the germline J gene is used to fill in that end. V gene TRBV19 combines with J gene TRBJ1-1, with D possibly TRBD1 on 5 matching bases. The V gene's germline CDR1 is LNHDA and CDR2 SQIVND (reference sequence). The CDR3 spans 14 residues. The germline V and J ends were trimmed by 2 bases and 2 bases, with 9 bases remaining between them. The CDR3 DNA, read in part, is TGTGCCAGTAGTATATTGGGGGGAAACACTGAA. As protein: CASSILGGNTE. The entire CDR3 protein is CASSILGGNTEAFF.

On this clone: The DNA ends 3 residues before the CDR3 does, and the rest of the CDR3 is filled in from the germline J gene. The genes are TRBV2 and TRBJ1-5; unclear D gene. This CDR3 comprises 13 residues. V shed 5 bases and J shed 0 bases, with 5 bases lying between them. Germline V gene sequence: CDR1 SNHLY, CDR2 FYNNEI. The CDR3 bases that were read are TGTGCCAGCAGTTCTTATAGCAATCAGCCC. Protein sequence: CASSSYSNQP. The whole CDR3 region reads CASSSYSNQPQHF.

About this clone: The read ends 3 residues shy of where the CDR3 ends; the end is completed using the germline J gene. The chain has TRBV5-1 and TRBJ2-7; TRBD2 agrees at 12 bases. This CDR3 is 15 amino acids long. The V segment lost 5 bases and the J segment 2 bases; nucleotides outside the gene matches: 5. Per germline, CDR1 SGHRS and CDR2 YFSETQ. The CDR3 region is CASSYGLAGTYEQYF. The covered CDR3 bases are TGCGCCAGCAGTTACGGACTAGCGGGGACCTACGAG.

For this clone: The read ends 3 residues early relative to the CDR3; the germline J gene fills the gap. The chain carries TRBV19 and TRBJ1-5; 7 bases are a match to TRBD1. The CDR3 is made up of 14 amino acids. With 4 bases clipped from V and 4 bases from J, the junction kept 4 bases outside the gene matches. Germline lookup yields CDR1 LNHDA and CDR2 SQIVND (reference sequence). CDR3 DNA, as far as it was read: TGTGCCAGTAGTAGGGGACAGCAAAATCAGCCC. Translating it yields CASSRGQQNQP. The CDR3, in full, reads CASSRGQQNQPQHF.

For this clone: The CDR3 end falls 3 residues outside the read, so it is completed with the germline J gene. The chain links TRBV20-1 to TRBJ1-2, with TRBD1 matching over 8 bases. Germline CDR1 reads DFQATT; CDR2 reads SNEGSKA (reference sequence). The CDR3 is 12 residues long. Germline trimming cut 7 bases from V and 6 bases from J; bases unmatched to any gene: 7. The CDR3 loop reads CSVEDRADGYTF. The sequenced CDR3 bases are TGCAGTGTTGAGGACAGGGCCGATGGC.